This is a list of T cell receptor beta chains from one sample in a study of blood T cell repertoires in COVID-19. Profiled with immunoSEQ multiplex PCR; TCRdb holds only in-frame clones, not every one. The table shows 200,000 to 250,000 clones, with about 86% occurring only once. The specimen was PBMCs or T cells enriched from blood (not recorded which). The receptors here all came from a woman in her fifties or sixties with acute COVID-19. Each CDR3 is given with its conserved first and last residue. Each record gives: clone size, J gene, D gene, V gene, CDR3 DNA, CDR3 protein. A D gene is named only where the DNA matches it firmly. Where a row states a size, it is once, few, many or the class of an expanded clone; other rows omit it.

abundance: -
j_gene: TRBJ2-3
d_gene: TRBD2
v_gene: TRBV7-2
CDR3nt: TGTGCCAGCAGCTTAGCGCTAGCGGGAACAGATACGCAGTATTTT
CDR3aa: CASSLALAGTDTQYF

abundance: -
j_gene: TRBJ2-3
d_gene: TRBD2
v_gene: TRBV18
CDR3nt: TGTGCCAGCTCACCACCAGCGGGAGGGCTGGAAAGCACAGATACGCAGTATTTT
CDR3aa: CASSPPAGGLESTDTQYF

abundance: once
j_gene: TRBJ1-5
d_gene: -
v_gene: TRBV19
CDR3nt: TGTGCCAGTAGTATAGGAGCGGCTCAGCCCCAGCATTTT
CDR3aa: CASSIGAAQPQHF

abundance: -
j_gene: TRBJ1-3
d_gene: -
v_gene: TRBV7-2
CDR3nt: TGTGCCAGCAGTTCCGGGAGTGGAGACACCATATATTTT
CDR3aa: CASSSGSGDTIYF

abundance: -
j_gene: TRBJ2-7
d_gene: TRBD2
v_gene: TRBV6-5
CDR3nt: TGTGCCAGCAGGTCACATGGGGAGGGGTCCTACGAGCAGTACTTC
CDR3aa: CASRSHGEGSYEQYF

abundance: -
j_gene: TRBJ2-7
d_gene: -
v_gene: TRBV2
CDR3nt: TGTGCCAGCAGTGATCTGGGCGGAGGGAGCTCCTACGAGCAGTACTTC
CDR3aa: CASSDLGGGSSYEQYF

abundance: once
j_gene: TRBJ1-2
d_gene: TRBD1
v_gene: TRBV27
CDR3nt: TGTGCCAGCAGTCCTGAACAGGGGGCGAGGAACTATGGCTACACCTTC
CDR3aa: CASSPEQGARNYGYTF

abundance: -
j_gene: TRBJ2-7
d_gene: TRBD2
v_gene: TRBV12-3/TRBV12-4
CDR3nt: TGTGCCAGCAGCCGACTAGCGGGCTACGAGCAGTACTTC
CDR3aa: CASSRLAGYEQYF

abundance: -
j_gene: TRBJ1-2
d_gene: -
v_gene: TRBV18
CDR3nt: TGTGCCAGCTCACCATCCCGGGAACTAAACTATGGCTACACCTTC
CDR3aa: CASSPSRELNYGYTF

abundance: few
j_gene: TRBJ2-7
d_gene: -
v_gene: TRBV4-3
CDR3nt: TGCGCCAGCAGCCAAAACCGGGACTTACCCTACGAGCAGTACTTC
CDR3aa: CASSQNRDLPYEQYF

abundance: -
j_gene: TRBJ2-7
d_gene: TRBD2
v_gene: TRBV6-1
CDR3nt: TGTGCCAGCAGCTGGGGACTAGAGTGGGTCTACGAGCAGTACTTC
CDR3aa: CASSWGLEWVYEQYF

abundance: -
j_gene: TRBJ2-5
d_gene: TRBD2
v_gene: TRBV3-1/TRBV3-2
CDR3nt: TGTGCCAGCAGCCAAGGACTAGCATGGGCAGAGACCCAGTACTTC
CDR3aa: CASSQGLAWAETQYF

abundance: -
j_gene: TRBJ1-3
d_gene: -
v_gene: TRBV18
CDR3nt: TGTGCCAGCTCTCGGGAGGCTTCTGGAAACACCATATATTTT
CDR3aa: CASSREASGNTIYF

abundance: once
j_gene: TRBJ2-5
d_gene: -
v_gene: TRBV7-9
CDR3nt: TGTGCCAGCAGCTTAACCCCACAGGAGACCCAGTACTTC
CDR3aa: CASSLTPQETQYF

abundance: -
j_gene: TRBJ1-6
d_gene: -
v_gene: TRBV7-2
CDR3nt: TGTGCCAGCAGCTTAGACTCGGAGGTAAATTCACCCCTCCACTTT
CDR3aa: CASSLDSEVNSPLHF

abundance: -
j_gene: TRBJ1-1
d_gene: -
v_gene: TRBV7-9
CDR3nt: TGTGCCAGCAGCTTAGGCGCGATCGGAGAAACTGAAGCTTTCTTT
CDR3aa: CASSLGAIGETEAFF

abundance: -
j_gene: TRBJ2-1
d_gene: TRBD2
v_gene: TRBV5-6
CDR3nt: TGTGCCAGCAGCGACCCTCTTGGGCGGGGGTACAATGAGCAGTTCTTC
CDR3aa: CASSDPLGRGYNEQFF

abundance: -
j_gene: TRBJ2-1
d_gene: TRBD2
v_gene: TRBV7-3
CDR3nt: TGTGCCAGCAGCCCCACGACTAGCGGGAGACCCTACAATGAGCAGTTCTTC
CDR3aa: CASSPTTSGRPYNEQFF

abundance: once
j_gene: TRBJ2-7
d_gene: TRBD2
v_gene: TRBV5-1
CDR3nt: TGCGCCAGCAGTCTAGCGGGAGTTTACGAGCAGTACTTC
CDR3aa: CASSLAGVYEQYF

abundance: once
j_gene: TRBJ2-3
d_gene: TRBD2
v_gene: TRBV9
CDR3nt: TGTGCCAGCAGCACAGCAGCGGGGCCCGGCACAGATACGCAGTATTTT
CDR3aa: CASSTAAGPGTDTQYF

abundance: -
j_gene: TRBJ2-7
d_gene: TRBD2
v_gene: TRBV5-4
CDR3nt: TGTGCCAGCAGCTCCAGGGGGACTAGCACCTACGAGCAGTACTTC
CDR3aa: CASSSRGTSTYEQYF

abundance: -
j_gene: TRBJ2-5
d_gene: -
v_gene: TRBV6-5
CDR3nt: TGTGCCAGCAGTTACTCTGGCGGCGGGGCAAGAGAGACCCAGTACTTC
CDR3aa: CASSYSGGGARETQYF

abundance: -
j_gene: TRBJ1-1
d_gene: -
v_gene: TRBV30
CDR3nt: TGTGCCTGGACCCGAAGGACTGTGAACACTGAAGCTTTCTTT
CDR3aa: CAWTRRTVNTEAFF

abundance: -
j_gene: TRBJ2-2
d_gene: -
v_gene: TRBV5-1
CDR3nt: TGCGCCAGCAGCTTGGAACGAGGGGGAGAGCTGTTTTTT
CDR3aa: CASSLERGGELFF

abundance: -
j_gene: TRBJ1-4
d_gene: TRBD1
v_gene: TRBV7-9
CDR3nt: TGTGCCAGCAGCAACAGACAGGGGGCCGCTTTTGCGACTAATGAAAAACTGTTTTTT
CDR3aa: CASSNRQGAAFATNEKLFF